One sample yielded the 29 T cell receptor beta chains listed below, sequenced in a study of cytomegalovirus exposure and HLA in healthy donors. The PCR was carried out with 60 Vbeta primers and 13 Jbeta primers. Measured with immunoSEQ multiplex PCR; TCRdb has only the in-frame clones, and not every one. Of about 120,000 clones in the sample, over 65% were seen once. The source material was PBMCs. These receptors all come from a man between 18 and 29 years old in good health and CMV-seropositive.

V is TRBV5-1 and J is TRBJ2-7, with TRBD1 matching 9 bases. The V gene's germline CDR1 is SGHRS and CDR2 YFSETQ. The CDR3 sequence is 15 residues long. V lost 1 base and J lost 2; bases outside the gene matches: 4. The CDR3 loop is CASSLTGDRAYEQYF. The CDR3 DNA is TGCGCCAGCAGCTTGACAGGGGACAGGGCCTACGAGCAGTACTTC.

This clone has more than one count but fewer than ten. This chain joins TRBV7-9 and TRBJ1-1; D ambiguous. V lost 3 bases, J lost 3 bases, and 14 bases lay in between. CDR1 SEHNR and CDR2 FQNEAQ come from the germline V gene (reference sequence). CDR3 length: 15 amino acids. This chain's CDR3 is CASSLGGRRDTEAFF. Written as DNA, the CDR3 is TGTGCCAGCAGCTTGGGAGGCCGGCGAGACACTGAAGCTTTCTTT.

This CDR3 is CASRGTTGPQGSGEKLFF. The DNA for the CDR3 is TGTGCCAGCAGGGGGACGACAGGGCCACAGGGGTCGGGTGAAAAACTGTTTTTT. V gene TRBV11-2 combines with J gene TRBJ1-4; 7 bases agree with TRBD1. CDR1 and CDR2 from the germline V gene are SGHAT and FQNNGV. The CDR3 consists of 18 residues. The V segment lost 6 bases and the J segment 7 bases; nucleotides outside the gene matches: 20.

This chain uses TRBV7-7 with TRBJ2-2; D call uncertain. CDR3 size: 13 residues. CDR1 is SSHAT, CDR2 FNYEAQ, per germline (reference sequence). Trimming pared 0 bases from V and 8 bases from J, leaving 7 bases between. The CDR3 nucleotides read TGTGCCAGCAGCTTAGCCTCCCCTGGGGAGCTGTTTTTT. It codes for CASSLASPGELFF.

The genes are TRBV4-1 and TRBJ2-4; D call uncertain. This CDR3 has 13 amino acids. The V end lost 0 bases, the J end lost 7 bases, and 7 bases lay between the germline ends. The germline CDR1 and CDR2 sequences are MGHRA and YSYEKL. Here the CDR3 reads CASSQDLANIQYF. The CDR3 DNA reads TGCGCCAGCAGCCAAGATCTGGCCAACATTCAGTACTTC.

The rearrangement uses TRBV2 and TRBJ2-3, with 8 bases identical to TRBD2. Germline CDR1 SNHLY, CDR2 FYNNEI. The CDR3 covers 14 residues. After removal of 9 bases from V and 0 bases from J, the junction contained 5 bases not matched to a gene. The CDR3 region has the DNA TGTGCCAGAGGGACTAGTCACAGCACAGATACGCAGTATTTT. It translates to CARGTSHSTDTQYF.

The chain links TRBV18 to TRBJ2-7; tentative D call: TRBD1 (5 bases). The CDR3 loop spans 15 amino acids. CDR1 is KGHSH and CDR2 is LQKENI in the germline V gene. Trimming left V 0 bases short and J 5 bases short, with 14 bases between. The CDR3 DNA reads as TGTGCCAGCTCACCACCAGGCAGGGTCGGAAACGAGCAGTACTTC. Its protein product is CASSPPGRVGNEQYF.

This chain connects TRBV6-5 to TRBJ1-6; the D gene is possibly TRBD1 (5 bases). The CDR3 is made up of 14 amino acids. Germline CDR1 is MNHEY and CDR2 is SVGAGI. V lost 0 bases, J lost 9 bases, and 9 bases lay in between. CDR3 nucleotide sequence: TGTGCCAGCAGTTACTCGCCCAGGGCTTCACCCCTCCACTTT. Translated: CASSYSPRASPLHF.

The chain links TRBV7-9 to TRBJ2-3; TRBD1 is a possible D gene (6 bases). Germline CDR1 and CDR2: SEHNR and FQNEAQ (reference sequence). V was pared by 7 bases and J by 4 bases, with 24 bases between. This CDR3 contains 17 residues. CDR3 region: CASTQTAGAGGPDTQYF. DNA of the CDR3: TGTGCCAGCACCCAAACCGCAGGGGCTGGGGGCCCAGATACGCAGTATTTT.

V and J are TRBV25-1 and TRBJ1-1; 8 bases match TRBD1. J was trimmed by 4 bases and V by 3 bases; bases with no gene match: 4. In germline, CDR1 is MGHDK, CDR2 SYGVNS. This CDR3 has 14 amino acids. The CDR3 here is CASSEPGGPTEAFF. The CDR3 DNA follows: TGTGCCAGCAGTGAGCCAGGGGGCCCCACTGAAGCTTTCTTT.

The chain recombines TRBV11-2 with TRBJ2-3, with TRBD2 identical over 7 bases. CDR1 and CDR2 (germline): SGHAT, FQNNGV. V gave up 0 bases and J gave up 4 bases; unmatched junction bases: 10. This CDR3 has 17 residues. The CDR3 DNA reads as TGTGCCAGCAGCTTAGATGGAGGACTAGTAGGCGCAGATACGCAGTATTTT. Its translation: CASSLDGGLVGADTQYF.

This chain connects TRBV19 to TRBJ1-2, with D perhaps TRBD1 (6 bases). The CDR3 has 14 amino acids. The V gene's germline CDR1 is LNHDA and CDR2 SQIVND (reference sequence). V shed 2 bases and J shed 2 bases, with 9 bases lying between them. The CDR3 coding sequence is TGTGCCAGTAGTATACCTGGACAGAACTATGGCTACACCTTC. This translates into CASSIPGQNYGYTF. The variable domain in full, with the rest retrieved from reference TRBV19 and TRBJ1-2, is DGGITQSPKYLFRKEGQNVTLSCEQNLNHDAMYWYRQDPGQGLRLIYYSQIVNDFQKGDIAEGYSVSREKKESFPLTVTSAQKNPTAFYLCASSIPGQNYGYTFGSGTRLTVV.

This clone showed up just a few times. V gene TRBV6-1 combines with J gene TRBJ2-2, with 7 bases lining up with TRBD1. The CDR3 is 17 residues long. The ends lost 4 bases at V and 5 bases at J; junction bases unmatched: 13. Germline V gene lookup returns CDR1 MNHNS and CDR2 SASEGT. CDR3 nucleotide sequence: TGTGCCAGCAGTGCCACGACACCCTTCAGGGGGACCGGGGAGCTGTTTTTT. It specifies CASSATTPFRGTGELFF.

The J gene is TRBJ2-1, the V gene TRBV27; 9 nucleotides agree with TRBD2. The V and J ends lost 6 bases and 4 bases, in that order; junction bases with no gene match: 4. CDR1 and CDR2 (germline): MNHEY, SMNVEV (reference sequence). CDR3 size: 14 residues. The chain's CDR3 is CASRSGGNYNEQFF. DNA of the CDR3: TGTGCCAGCAGGAGCGGGGGGAATTACAATGAGCAGTTCTTC.

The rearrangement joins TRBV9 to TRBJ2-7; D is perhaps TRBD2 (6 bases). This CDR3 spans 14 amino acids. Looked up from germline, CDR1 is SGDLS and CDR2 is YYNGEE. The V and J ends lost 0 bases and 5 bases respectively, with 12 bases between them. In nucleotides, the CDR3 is TGTGCCAGCAGCGTAGGTTCCTGGGGGGACGAGCAGTACTTC. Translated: CASSVGSWGDEQYF. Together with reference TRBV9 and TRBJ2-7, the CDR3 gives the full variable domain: DSGVTQTPKHLITATGQRVTLRCSPRSGDLSVYWYQQSLDQGLQFLIQYYNGEERAKGNILERFSAQQFPDLHSELNLSSLELGDSALYFCASSVGSWGDEQYFGPGTRLTVT.

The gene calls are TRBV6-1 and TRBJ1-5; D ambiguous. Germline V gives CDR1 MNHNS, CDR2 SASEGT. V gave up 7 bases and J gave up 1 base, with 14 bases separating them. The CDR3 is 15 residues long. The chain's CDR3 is CASTREGGSNQPQHF. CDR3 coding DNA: TGTGCCAGCACCCGTGAGGGTGGGAGCAATCAGCCCCAGCATTTT.

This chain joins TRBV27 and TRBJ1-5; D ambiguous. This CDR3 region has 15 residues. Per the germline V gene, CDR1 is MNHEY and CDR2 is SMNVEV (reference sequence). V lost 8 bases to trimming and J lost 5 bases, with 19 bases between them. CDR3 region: CASPPPGRVDQPQHF. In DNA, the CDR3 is TGTGCCAGCCCCCCTCCGGGAAGAGTCGATCAGCCCCAGCATTTT.

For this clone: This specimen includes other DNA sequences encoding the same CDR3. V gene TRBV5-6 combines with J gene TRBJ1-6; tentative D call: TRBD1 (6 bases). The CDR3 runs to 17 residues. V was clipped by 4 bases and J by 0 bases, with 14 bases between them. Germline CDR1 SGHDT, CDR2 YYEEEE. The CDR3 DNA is TGTGCCAGCAGCCTAAGGACAGTCCCCTCCTATAATTCACCCCTCCACTTT. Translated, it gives CASSLRTVPSYNSPLHF.

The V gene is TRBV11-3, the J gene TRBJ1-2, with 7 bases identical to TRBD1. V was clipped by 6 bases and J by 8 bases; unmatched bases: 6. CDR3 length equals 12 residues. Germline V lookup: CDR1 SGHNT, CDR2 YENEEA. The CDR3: CASSRQGWGYTF. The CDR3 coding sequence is TGTGCCAGCAGTCGACAGGGATGGGGCTACACCTTC.

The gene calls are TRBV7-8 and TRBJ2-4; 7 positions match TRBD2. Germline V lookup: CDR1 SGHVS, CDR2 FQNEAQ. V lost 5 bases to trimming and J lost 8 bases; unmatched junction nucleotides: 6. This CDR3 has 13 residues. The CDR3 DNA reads TGTGCCAGCAGCCCGGGAGGATCCGACATTCAGTACTTC. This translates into CASSPGGSDIQYF.

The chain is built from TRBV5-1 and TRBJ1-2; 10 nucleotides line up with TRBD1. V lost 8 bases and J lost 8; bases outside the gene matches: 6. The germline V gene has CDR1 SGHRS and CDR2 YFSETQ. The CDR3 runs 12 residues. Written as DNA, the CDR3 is TGCGCCAGTCAGGGACAGGGGTACGGCTACACCTTC. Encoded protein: CASQGQGYGYTF.

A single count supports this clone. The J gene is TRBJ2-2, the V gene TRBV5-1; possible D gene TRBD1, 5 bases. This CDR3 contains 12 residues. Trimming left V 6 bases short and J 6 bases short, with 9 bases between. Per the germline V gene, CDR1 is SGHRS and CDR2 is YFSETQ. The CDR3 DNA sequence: TGCGCCAGCACCACAGGAGCCGGGGAGCTGTTTTTT. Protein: CASTTGAGELFF.

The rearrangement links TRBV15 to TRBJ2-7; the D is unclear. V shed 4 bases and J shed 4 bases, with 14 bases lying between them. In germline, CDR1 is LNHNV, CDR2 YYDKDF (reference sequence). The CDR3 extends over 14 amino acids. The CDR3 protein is CATSNETVGYEQYF. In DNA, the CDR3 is TGTGCCACCAGCAATGAAACAGTGGGTTACGAGCAGTACTTC.

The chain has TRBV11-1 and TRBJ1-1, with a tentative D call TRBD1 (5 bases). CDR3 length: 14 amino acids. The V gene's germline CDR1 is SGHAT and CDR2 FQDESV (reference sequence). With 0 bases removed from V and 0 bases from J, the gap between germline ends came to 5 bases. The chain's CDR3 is CASSLAGVNTEAFF. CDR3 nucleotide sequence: TGTGCCAGCAGCTTAGCAGGGGTGAACACTGAAGCTTTCTTT.

The CDR3 region has the DNA TGTGCCAGCAGCTTATCCGAGACAAGCTACGAGCAGTACTTC. It is translated as CASSLSETSYEQYF. The chain uses TRBV7-9 and TRBJ2-7; unclear D gene. Trimming cost V 2 bases and J 3 bases, with 11 bases left between them. CDR1 SEHNR and CDR2 FQNEAQ come from the germline V gene (reference sequence). This CDR3 comprises 14 residues.

CDR3 nucleotide sequence: TGCGCCAGCAGCCAAGCCCCCGGGACAGGGAGAGGCTACACCTTC. Protein sequence: CASSQAPGTGRGYTF. The chain uses TRBV4-1 and TRBJ1-2; TRBD1 aligns across 9 bases. The germline gives CDR1 MGHRA, CDR2 YSYEKL. V lost 1 base and J lost 8; bases outside the gene matches: 8. This CDR3 region has 15 residues.

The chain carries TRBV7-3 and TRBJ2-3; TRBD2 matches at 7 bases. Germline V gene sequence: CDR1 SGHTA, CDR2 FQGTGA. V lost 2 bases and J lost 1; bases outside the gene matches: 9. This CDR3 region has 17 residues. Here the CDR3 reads CASSLAPSGGGTDTQYF. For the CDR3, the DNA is TGTGCCAGCAGCTTAGCCCCTTCGGGGGGAGGCACAGATACGCAGTATTTT. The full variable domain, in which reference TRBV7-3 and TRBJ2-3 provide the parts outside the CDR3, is GAGVSQTPSNKVTEKGKYVELRCDPISGHTALYWYRQSLGQGPEFLIYFQGTGAADDSGLPNDRFFAVRPEGSVSTLKIQRTERGDSAVYLCASSLAPSGGGTDTQYFGPGTRLTVL.

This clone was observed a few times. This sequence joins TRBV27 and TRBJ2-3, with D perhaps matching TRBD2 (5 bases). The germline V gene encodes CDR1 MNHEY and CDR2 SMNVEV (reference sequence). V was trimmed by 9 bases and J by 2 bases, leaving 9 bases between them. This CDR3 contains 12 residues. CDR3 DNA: TGTGCCAGTTTAGCGCCCACAGATACGCAGTATTTT. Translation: CASLAPTDTQYF.

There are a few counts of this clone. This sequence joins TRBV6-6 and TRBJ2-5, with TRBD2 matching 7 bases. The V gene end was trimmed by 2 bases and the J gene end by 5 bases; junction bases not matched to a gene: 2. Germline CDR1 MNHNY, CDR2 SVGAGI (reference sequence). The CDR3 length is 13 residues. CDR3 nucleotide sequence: TGTGCCAGCAGTTACCCAGCGGGGGAGACCCAGTACTTC. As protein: CASSYPAGETQYF.